One sample yielded the 25 T cell receptor beta chains listed below, sequenced in a study of graft-versus-host responses after intestinal transplantation. Generated by immunoSEQ multiplex PCR, the TCRdb table keeps only in-frame clones and is missing some. The sample lists 15,000 to 20,000 clones; 82% were seen once. The starting material was PBMCs, obtained 14 days after transplant. All receptors come from a human patient who received an intestinal transplant, so some T cells may come from the graft donor.

The chain links TRBV9 to TRBJ2-5; the match to TRBD2 covers 7 bases. The germline V gene has CDR1 SGDLS and CDR2 YYNGEE. V was clipped by 4 bases and J by 3 bases; unmatched bases: 15. This CDR3 comprises 17 residues. CDR3 region: CASSSRTRRDQKETQYF. Here the CDR3 DNA reads TGTGCCAGCAGCTCAAGGACTAGGAGGGATCAAAAAGAGACCCAGTACTTC.

The chain is built from TRBV25-1 and TRBJ2-2; D is unresolved. Deletions cut 0 bases from V and 7 bases from J, with 15 bases between. The CDR3 totals 16 residues. Germline CDR1 MGHDK, CDR2 SYGVNS. CDR3 nucleotides: TGTGCCAGCAGTGAATACGGCAATTCTAAGGGCGGGGAGCTGTTTTTT. The encoded protein is CASSEYGNSKGGELFF.

The chain uses TRBV5-4 and TRBJ1-2; D is perhaps TRBD1 (5 bases). The germline CDR1 and CDR2 sequences are SGHNT and YYREEE (reference sequence). V was shortened by 2 bases and J by 4 bases, with 15 bases between the two germline ends. The CDR3 runs to 15 residues. The CDR3, as DNA: TGTGCCAGCAGCTTCCGGACCGGGACGCCCTATGGCTACACCTTC. As protein: CASSFRTGTPYGYTF.

The table lists this clone with a count of one. The V call is TRBV14, the J call TRBJ1-2; D gene unclear. The germline V gene encodes CDR1 SGHDN and CDR2 FVKESK. This CDR3 comprises 12 residues. Trimming removed 4 bases from V and 0 bases from J, with 3 bases in between. CDR3 region: CASSRTNYGYTF. In nucleotides, the CDR3 is TGTGCCAGCAGCCGGACTAACTATGGCTACACCTTC.

The chain recombines TRBV29-1 with TRBJ2-3; 12 bases map to TRBD2. Germline CDR1 and CDR2: SQVTM and ANQGSEA. CDR3 length equals 15 residues. J lost 1 base, V lost 8 bases, and 7 bases had no gene match. CDR3 DNA: TGCAGCCCGGTGACTAGCGGGAGTGGCACAGATACGCAGTATTTT. Translated: CSPVTSGSGTDTQYF.

This rearrangement joins TRBV7-9 to TRBJ1-1, with 7 bases identical to TRBD1. V gave up 3 bases and J gave up 4 bases; unmatched junction bases: 2. This CDR3 comprises 13 residues. Germline lookup yields CDR1 SEHNR and CDR2 FQNEAQ (reference sequence). CDR3 region: CASSLTGFTEAFF. The CDR3 DNA is TGTGCCAGCAGCTTGACAGGGTTCACTGAAGCTTTCTTT.

This clone was seen more than once but under ten times. The chain has TRBV15 and TRBJ2-1, with TRBD1 identical over 10 bases. There are 16 residues in the CDR3. Unmatched junction bases numbered 11, after V lost 6 bases and J lost 6 bases. CDR1 and CDR2 (germline): LNHNV, YYDKDF (reference sequence). The CDR3 here is CATSSSRGQGINEQFF. CDR3 coding DNA: TGTGCCACCAGTTCTAGTCGGGGACAGGGGATCAATGAGCAGTTCTTC.

This rearrangement joins TRBV27 to TRBJ1-2, with D possibly being TRBD1 (5 bases). The CDR3 covers 14 residues. Germline loops: CDR1 MNHEY, CDR2 SMNVEV (reference sequence). Trimming shortened V by 4 bases and J by 4 bases, and 13 bases separated the two germline ends. The CDR3: CASSYKGSGYGYTF. The CDR3 DNA is TGTGCCAGCAGTTATAAGGGGTCTGGCTATGGCTACACCTTC.

The chain recombines TRBV2 with TRBJ2-3, with a tentative D call TRBD2 (5 bases). The germline V and J ends were trimmed by 3 bases and 2 bases, with 12 bases remaining between them. Germline assignment: CDR1 SNHLY and CDR2 FYNNEI. The CDR3 contains 15 residues. In nucleotides, the CDR3 is TGTGCCAGCAGTGATCCGCCTAGCCTCACAGATACGCAGTATTTT. This gives the protein CASSDPPSLTDTQYF.

V gene TRBV6-4 combines with J gene TRBJ1-3; a weak D match, TRBD1 (5 bases). Trimming shortened V by 6 bases and J by 4 bases, and 22 bases separated the two germline ends. Germline CDR1 and CDR2: MRHNA and SNTAGT. This CDR3 has 17 residues. The CDR3 region has the DNA TGTGCCAGCAGCCTTCGGGGACCGAGGGTATCAGGAAACACCATATATTTT. Its translation: CASSLRGPRVSGNTIYF.

About this clone itself: Here the CDR3 omits its conserved ending phenylalanine or tryptophan, so a read error is the likely source. J is TRBJ1-2 and V is TRBV6-1; D is uncertain. The V gene's germline CDR1 is MNHNS and CDR2 SASEGT. The CDR3 contains 13 residues. Trimming cost V 1 base and J 4 bases, with 7 bases left between them. The CDR3 reads CASSEVGAYGYTL. The CDR3 bases are TGTGCCAGCAGTGAAGTGGGAGCCTATGGCTACACCCTC.

The chain has TRBV13 and TRBJ2-1; TRBD2 matches at 13 bases. This CDR3 spans 16 amino acids. Germline CDR1 is PRHDT and CDR2 is FYEKMQ (reference sequence). The junction had 6 bases not matched to a gene; V was cut back by 5 bases and J by 5 bases. The CDR3: CASSLGLAGTNNEQFF. As DNA, the CDR3 is TGTGCCAGCAGCCTGGGACTAGCGGGGACAAACAATGAGCAGTTCTTC. The variable domain in full, with the rest retrieved from reference TRBV13 and TRBJ2-1, is AAGVIQSPRHLIKEKRETATLKCYPIPRHDTVYWYQQGPGQDPQFLISFYEKMQSDKGSIPDRFSAQQFSDYHSELNMSSLELGDSALYFCASSLGLAGTNNEQFFGPGTRLTVL.

V is TRBV29-1 and J is TRBJ2-3, with D maybe TRBD1 (6 bases). CDR1 SQVTM and CDR2 ANQGSEA come from the germline V gene. The V gene lost 4 bases and the J gene lost 10 bases, with 12 bases spanning the gap. The length of the CDR3 is 11 residues. This CDR3 reads CSVVSQGAQYF. DNA of the CDR3: TGCAGCGTTGTTTCACAGGGCGCGCAGTATTTT.

In DNA, the CDR3 is TGTGCCAGCAGAGAAACTAGCGGGAGAGGGGATGGCTACGAGCAGTACTTC. Translation gives CASRETSGRGDGYEQYF. The chain couples TRBV13 to TRBJ2-7; 11 positions match TRBD2. The CDR3 contains 17 residues. The germline CDR1 and CDR2 sequences are PRHDT and FYEKMQ (reference sequence). J lost 3 bases, V lost 6 bases, and 13 bases had no gene match.

The chain couples TRBV27 to TRBJ2-3, with 9 bases matching TRBD1. The CDR3 length is 15 residues. The trim removed 6 bases at V and 2 bases at J, leaving 6 bases unmatched. Per the germline V gene, CDR1 is MNHEY and CDR2 is SMNVEV (reference sequence). The CDR3 loop reads CASRRGTGNTDTQYF. For the CDR3, the DNA is TGTGCCAGCAGACGCGGGACAGGGAACACAGATACGCAGTATTTT.

This clone was found a few times. The chain links TRBV7-9 to TRBJ1-6; D unresolved. This CDR3 comprises 17 residues. Germline values: CDR1 SEHNR, CDR2 FQNEAQ (reference sequence). V gave up 5 bases and J gave up 6 bases, with 20 bases separating them. CDR3 sequence: CASSPSRTRSANSPLHF. The CDR3 region has the DNA TGTGCCAGCAGCCCCTCTCGGACGCGTTCTGCTAATTCACCCCTCCACTTT.

In this sample, this clone turned up once. The chain uses TRBV4-1 and TRBJ2-3; D is uncertain. CDR3 length: 15 amino acids. CDR1 is MGHRA and CDR2 is YSYEKL in the germline V gene. Deletions cut 2 bases from V and 0 bases from J, with 9 bases between. This chain's CDR3 is CASSQPTESTDTQYF. The CDR3 DNA sequence: TGCGCCAGCAGCCAACCTACGGAGAGCACAGATACGCAGTATTTT.

The chain combines TRBV11-2 with TRBJ2-7; TRBD1 matches 7 bases. Germline V CDR1 and CDR2: SGHAT, FQNNGV. The CDR3 loop spans 14 amino acids. With 6 bases clipped from V and 2 bases from J, the junction kept 7 bases outside the gene matches. As DNA, the CDR3 is TGTGCCAGCAGTGCAGGGGGTCTTACCTACGAGCAGTACTTC. As protein: CASSAGGLTYEQYF.

V gene TRBV13 combines with J gene TRBJ2-7; 7 positions agree with TRBD1. This CDR3 region has 15 residues. The V and J ends lost 1 base and 0 bases, in that order; junction bases with no gene match: 3. Per germline, CDR1 PRHDT and CDR2 FYEKMQ (reference sequence). This chain's CDR3 is CASSLAQGVSYEQYF. In DNA, the CDR3 is TGTGCCAGCAGCTTAGCCCAGGGGGTCTCCTACGAGCAGTACTTC.

This clone appeared once. The chain recombines TRBV4-1 with TRBJ1-5; D gene uncertain. CDR3 length: 16 residues. Germline V CDR1 and CDR2: MGHRA, YSYEKL. V dropped 0 bases and J dropped 5 bases, with 14 bases sitting between them. CDR3 DNA: TGCGCCAGCAGCCAAGAGACGGGTGTCCTTTATCAGCCCCAGCATTTT. Translation gives CASSQETGVLYQPQHF.

This clone was detected once. The V gene is TRBV5-1, the J gene TRBJ2-3; 7 bases match TRBD2. Germline CDR1 SGHRS, CDR2 YFSETQ. CDR3 length equals 15 residues. The V segment lost 2 bases and the J segment 7 bases; nucleotides outside the gene matches: 10. The CDR3: CASSFHSGILNTQYF. DNA of the CDR3: TGCGCCAGCAGCTTCCACAGCGGGATTTTAAATACGCAGTATTTT.

In DNA, the CDR3 is TGTGCCAGCAGTTTATGGGCAGGGCTGAGGGATGGCTACACCTTC. Its translation: CASSLWAGLRDGYTF. The J gene is TRBJ1-2, the V gene TRBV28, with D maybe TRBD1 (5 bases). The germline gives CDR1 MDHEN, CDR2 SYDVKM. This CDR3 has 15 residues. V lost 0 bases to trimming and J lost 6 bases, with 14 bases between them.

The chain uses TRBV29-1 and TRBJ2-1; TRBD2 is a possible D gene (6 bases). CDR3 size: 15 residues. V lost 0 bases, J lost 2 bases, and 11 bases lay in between. The germline CDR1 and CDR2 sequences are SQVTM and ANQGSEA. DNA of the CDR3: TGCAGCGTTGAAGAAGAGGGGAGGACCTACAATGAGCAGTTCTTC. It is translated as CSVEEEGRTYNEQFF.

The J gene is TRBJ2-5, the V gene TRBV5-1, with D possibly matching TRBD2 (5 bases). Germline values: CDR1 SGHRS, CDR2 YFSETQ. This CDR3 spans 15 amino acids. The germline V and J ends were trimmed by 0 bases and 4 bases, with 13 bases remaining between them. The CDR3 is CASSLAVGAGETQYF. CDR3 in DNA: TGCGCCAGCAGCTTGGCCGTGGGAGCCGGAGAGACCCAGTACTTC.

J is TRBJ2-3 and V is TRBV5-1, with D perhaps matching TRBD2 (7 bases). The germline CDR1 and CDR2 sequences are SGHRS and YFSETQ. The CDR3 is 16 amino acids. The V end lost 0 bases, the J end lost 0 bases, and 11 bases lay between the germline ends. The CDR3 nucleotides are TGCGCCAGCAGCTTGGTACAGGGAGGGAGCACAGATACGCAGTATTTT. This gives the protein CASSLVQGGSTDTQYF.